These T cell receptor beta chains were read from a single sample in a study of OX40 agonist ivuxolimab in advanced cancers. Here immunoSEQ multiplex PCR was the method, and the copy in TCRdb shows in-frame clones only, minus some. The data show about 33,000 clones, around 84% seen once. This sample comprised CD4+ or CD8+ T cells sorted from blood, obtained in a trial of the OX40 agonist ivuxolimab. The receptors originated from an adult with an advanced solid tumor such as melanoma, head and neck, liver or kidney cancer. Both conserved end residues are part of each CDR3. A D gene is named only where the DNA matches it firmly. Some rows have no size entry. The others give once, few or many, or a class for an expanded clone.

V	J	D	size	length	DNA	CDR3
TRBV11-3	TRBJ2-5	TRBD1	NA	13	TGTGCCAGCAGCCCTGACAGGGAAGAGACCCAGTACTTC	CASSPDREETQYF
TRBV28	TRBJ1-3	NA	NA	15	TGTGCCAGCAGTTTCGGGGGCAGCGTCGAAAACACCATATATTTT	CASSFGGSVENTIYF
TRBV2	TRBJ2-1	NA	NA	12	TGTGCCACGAGGAGCTCCTACAATGAGCAGTTCTTC	CATRSSYNEQFF
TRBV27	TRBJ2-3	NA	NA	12	TGTGCCAGCGGGGTTAGCACAGATACGCAGTATTTT	CASGVSTDTQYF
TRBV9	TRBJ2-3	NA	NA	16	TGTGCCAGCAGCCCGTCCCGGGGGGCCCCCTGGCATACGCAGTATTTT	CASSPSRGAPWHTQYF
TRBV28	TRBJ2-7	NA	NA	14	TGTGCCAGCAGTTTAACGGACGGAAGGTACGAGCAGTACTTC	CASSLTDGRYEQYF
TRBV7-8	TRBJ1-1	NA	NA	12	TGTGCCAGCAGCTCACTAGGCCAGGAAGCTTTCTTT	CASSSLGQEAFF
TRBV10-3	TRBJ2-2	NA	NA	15	TGTGCCATCAGCCTACTAGCAAGGAACACCGGGGAGCTGTTTTTT	CAISLLARNTGELFF
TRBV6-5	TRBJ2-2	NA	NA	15	TGTGCCAGCAAGGGCTATGGTCAGAACACCGGGGAGCTGTTTTTT	CASKGYGQNTGELFF
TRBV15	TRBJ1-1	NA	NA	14	TGTGCCACCAGCAGGACACGGAGAAACACTGAAGCTTTCTTT	CATSRTRRNTEAFF
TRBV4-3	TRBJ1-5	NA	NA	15	TGCGCCAGCAGCCAAAGGGAGGCGCCGGGGGAGCCCCAGCATTTT	CASSQREAPGEPQHF
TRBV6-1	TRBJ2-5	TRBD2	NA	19	TGTGCCAGCAGTGACCCCGAAGAGAGTAGGCTAGCGGCGGGGGAGACCCAGTACTTC	CASSDPEESRLAAGETQYF
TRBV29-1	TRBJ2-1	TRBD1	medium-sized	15	TGCAGCGTTACGACAGGGGCCGGCTCCTACAATGAGCAGTTCTTC	CSVTTGAGSYNEQFF
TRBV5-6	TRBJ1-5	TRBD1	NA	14	TGTGCCAGCAGCTTGCACAGGGGGTATCAGCCCCAGCATTTT	CASSLHRGYQPQHF
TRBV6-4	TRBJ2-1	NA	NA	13	TGTGCCAGCAGTGACAGGGGACACAATGAGCAGTTCTTC	CASSDRGHNEQFF
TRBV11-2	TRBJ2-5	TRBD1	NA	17	TGTGCCAGCAGCAAGACAAGCGACAGGGGTTTTCAAGAGACCCAGTACTTC	CASSKTSDRGFQETQYF
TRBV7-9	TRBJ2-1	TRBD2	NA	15	TGTGCCAGCAGCTCAGACCTAGCGGGGCACCGAAGTGAGTTCTTC	CASSSDLAGHRSEFF
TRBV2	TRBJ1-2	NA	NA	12	TGTGCCAGGTTCCAGGGAACAGAAGGCTACACCTTC	CARFQGTEGYTF
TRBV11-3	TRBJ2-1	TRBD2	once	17	TGTGCCAGCAGCTTAGATTCTGGCGGCGGGGGGAACAATGAGCAGTTCTTC	CASSLDSGGGGNNEQFF
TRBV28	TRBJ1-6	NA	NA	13	TGTGCCAGGCTCCACAGGGATAATTCACCCCTCCACTTT	CARLHRDNSPLHF
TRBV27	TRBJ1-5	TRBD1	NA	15	TGTGCCAGCGGGCCGGCAGGGGGCTGGGGTCAGCCCCAGCATTTT	CASGPAGGWGQPQHF
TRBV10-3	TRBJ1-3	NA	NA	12	TGTGCCATCCCAGGGGCTGGAAACACCATATATTTT	CAIPGAGNTIYF
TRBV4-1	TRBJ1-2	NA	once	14	TGCGCCAGCACCAGACCAGGGAAAAAGGGAGGCTACACCTTC	CASTRPGKKGGYTF
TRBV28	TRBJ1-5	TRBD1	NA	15	TGTGCCAGCAGTTTAACCGACAGGGCATTAGGTCCCCAGCATTTT	CASSLTDRALGPQHF
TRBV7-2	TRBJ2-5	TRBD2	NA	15	TGTGCCAGCAGCGATCCGGGACTAGTAGGCGAGACCCAGTACTTC	CASSDPGLVGETQYF
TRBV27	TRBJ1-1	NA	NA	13	TGTGCCAGCAGTCCACAGGGGAACACTGAAGCTTTCTTT	CASSPQGNTEAFF
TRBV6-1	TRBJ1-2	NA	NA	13	TGTGCCAGCCTATGGAGGCAGCTCCTTGGCTACACCTTC	CASLWRQLLGYTF
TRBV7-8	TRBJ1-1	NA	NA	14	TGTGCCAGCAGCTTAGAGGGGGGGACCACTGAAGCTTTCTTT	CASSLEGGTTEAFF
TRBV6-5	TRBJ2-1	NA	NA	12	TGTGCCAGCAGTTACCCATGGGGTGAGCAGTTCTTC	CASSYPWGEQFF
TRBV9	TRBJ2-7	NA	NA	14	TGTGCCAGCAGCTTAGGGGAATTCGCCTACGAGCAGTACTTC	CASSLGEFAYEQYF
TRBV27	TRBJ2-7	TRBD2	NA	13	TGTGCCAGCATGGCGGGAGGGCCGCACGAGCAGTACTTC	CASMAGGPHEQYF
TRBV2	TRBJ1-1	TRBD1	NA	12	TGTGCCAGCGACAGGGGGCACACTGAAGCTTTCTTT	CASDRGHTEAFF
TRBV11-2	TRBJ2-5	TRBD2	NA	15	TGTGCCAGCAGCTTAAACGGGAGGGCCCAGGAGACCCAGTACTTC	CASSLNGRAQETQYF
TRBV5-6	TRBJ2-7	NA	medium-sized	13	TGTGCCAGCAGCCAAGGGACGGCCTACGAGCAGTACTTC	CASSQGTAYEQYF
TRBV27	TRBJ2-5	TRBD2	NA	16	TGTGCCAGCAGTCCCACAGGCGGGGGAGTCCAAGAGACCCAGTACTTC	CASSPTGGGVQETQYF
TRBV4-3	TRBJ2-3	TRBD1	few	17	TGCGCCAGCAGCCAAGATGAGACAGGGGCCAACACAGATACGCAGTATTTT	CASSQDETGANTDTQYF
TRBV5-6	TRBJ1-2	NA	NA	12	TGTGCCAGCAGCTTCGGGGTCGATGGCTACACCTTC	CASSFGVDGYTF
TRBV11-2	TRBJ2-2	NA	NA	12	TGTGCCAGCAGCCCAGTCACCGGGGAGCTGTTTTTT	CASSPVTGELFF
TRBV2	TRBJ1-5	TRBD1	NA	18	TGTGCCAGCAGCTATACCGGGACAGGGTTTGTGGGCAATCAGCCCCAGCATTTT	CASSYTGTGFVGNQPQHF
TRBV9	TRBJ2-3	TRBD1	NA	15	TGTGCCAGCAGCCCCTCAGGGGGCGGCACAGATACGCAGTATTTT	CASSPSGGGTDTQYF
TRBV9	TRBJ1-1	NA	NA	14	TGTGCCAGCAGCGTAGAGAACGTCGCCACTGAAGCTTTCTTT	CASSVENVATEAFF
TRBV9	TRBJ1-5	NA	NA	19	TGTGCCAGCTCCCGCCCGAGGGGGGGCGCGTCTTTGAGCAATCAGCCCCAGCATTTT	CASSRPRGGASLSNQPQHF
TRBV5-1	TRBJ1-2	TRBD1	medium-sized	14	TGCGCCAGCAGCTCCCAAGGGACAGGGGATGGCTACACCTTC	CASSSQGTGDGYTF
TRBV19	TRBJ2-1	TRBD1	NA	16	TGTGCCAGTAGTGTCGACAGGGGAAGCTCCTACAATGAGCAGTTCTTC	CASSVDRGSSYNEQFF
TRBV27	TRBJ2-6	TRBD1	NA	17	TGTGCCAGCAGTTCCGGGACAGGGGTCTCTGGGGCCAACGTCCTGACTTTC	CASSSGTGVSGANVLTF
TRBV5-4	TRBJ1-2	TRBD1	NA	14	TGTGCCAGCAGCTGGACAGGCGACCACTATGGCTACACCTTC	CASSWTGDHYGYTF
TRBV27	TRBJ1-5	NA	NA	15	TGTGCCAGCAGCACCCTTCCCCCGGGATATCAGCCCCAGCATTTT	CASSTLPPGYQPQHF
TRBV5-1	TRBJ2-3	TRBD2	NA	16	TGCGCCAGCAGCTTGGAGAGCGGGACTAGCACAGATACGCAGTATTTT	CASSLESGTSTDTQYF
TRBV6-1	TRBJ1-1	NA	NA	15	TGTGCCAGCAGTGAAGTTTTAACCCAGGACACTGAAGCTTTCTTT	CASSEVLTQDTEAFF
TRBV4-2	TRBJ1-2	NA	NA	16	TGTGCCAGCAGCCAAGAGGGGACGCCCTTCAGGCATGGCTACACCTTC	CASSQEGTPFRHGYTF
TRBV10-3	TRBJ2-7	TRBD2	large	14	TGTGCCATCAGCGGACTAGCGGGAGGCTACGAGCAGTACTTC	CAISGLAGGYEQYF
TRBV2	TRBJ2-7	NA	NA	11	TGTGCCAGTTACACCCCGGTCGAGCAGTACTTC	CASYTPVEQYF
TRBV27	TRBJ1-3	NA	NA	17	TGTGCCAGCAGTTGGGCGGGGGTAAGGTCCTCTGGAAACACCATATATTTT	CASSWAGVRSSGNTIYF
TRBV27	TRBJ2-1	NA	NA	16	TGTGCCAGCAGACTGTCCGGGCCCCTCCCCTTTAATGAGCAGTTCTTC	CASRLSGPLPFNEQFF
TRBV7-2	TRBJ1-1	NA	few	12	TGTGCCAGCAGCTCGCTCTACACTGAAGCTTTCTTT	CASSSLYTEAFF
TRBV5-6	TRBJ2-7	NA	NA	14	TGTGCCAGCAGCTTGGGAGGGAACCTCTACGAGCAGTACTTC	CASSLGGNLYEQYF
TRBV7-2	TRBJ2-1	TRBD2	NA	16	TGTGCCAGCAGCCCGCGGCTAGCGGGATGGAACAATGAGCAGTTCTTC	CASSPRLAGWNNEQFF
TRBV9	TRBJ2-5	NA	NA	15	TGTGCCAGCAGCGTAGATCAGGGGTTCGGAGAGACCCAGTACTTC	CASSVDQGFGETQYF
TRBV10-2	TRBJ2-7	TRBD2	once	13	TGCGCCAGCAGTTTGCGGGAGGTTTACGAGCAGTACTTC	CASSLREVYEQYF
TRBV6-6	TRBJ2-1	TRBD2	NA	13	TGTGCCAGCAGTGGGGGGGGAGGGGATGAGCAGTTCTTC	CASSGGGGDEQFF